Reported below is one TCR beta chain. The antigen is unknown. Generated by immunoSEQ multiplex PCR, the TCRdb table keeps only in-frame clones and is missing some. The table includes 100,000 to 130,000 clones, around 95% detected once. The entry originates in a study of cytomegalovirus exposure and HLA in healthy donors. Looking at the study overall: According to later analysis, the same platform produced the 100 to 150 validation and under 700 first-cohort repertoires. Broader study findings: The listing of roughly 160 TCR beta chains classed them as cytomegalovirus-associated.

This clonotype was sampled from a young woman in good health and CMV-seronegative. Sequencing was performed on PBMCs.

CDR3: CASSFSRGGRYGYTF. Here the CDR3 DNA reads TGTGCCAGCAGTTTTTCTAGAGGGGGAAGGTATGGCTACACCTTC. This sequence joins TRBV28 and TRBJ1-2, with a tentative D call TRBD1 (6 bases). Germline CDR1 is MDHEN and CDR2 is SYDVKM. The CDR3 has 15 residues. Trimming stripped 3 bases from V and 5 bases from J, with 16 bases between.